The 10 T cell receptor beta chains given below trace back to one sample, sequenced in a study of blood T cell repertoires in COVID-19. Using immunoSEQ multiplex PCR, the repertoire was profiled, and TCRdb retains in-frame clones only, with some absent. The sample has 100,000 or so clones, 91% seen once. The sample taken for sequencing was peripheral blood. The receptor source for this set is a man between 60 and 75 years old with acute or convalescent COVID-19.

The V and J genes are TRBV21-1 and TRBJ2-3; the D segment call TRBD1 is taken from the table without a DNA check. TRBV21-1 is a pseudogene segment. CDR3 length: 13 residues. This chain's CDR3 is CASRRQGPDTQYF. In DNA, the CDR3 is TGTGCCAGCAGAAGGCAGGGCCCAGATACGCAGTATTTT.

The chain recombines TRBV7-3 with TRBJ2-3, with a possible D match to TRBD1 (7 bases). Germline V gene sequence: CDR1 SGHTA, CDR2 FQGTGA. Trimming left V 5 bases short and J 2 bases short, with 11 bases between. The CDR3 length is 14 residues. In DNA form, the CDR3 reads TGTGCCAGCAGCCGACAGGGACTCACAGATACGCAGTATTTT. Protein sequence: CASSRQGLTDTQYF. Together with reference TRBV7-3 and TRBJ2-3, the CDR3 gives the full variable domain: GAGVSQTPSNKVTEKGKYVELRCDPISGHTALYWYRQSLGQGPEFLIYFQGTGAADDSGLPNDRFFAVRPEGSVSTLKIQRTERGDSAVYLCASSRQGLTDTQYFGPGTRLTVL.

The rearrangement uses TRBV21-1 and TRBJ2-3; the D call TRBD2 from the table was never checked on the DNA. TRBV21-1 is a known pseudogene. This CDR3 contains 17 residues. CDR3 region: CASKGLAGGPRTDTQYF. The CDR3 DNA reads TGTGCCAGCAAGGGACTAGCGGGAGGGCCCCGGACAGATACGCAGTATTTT.

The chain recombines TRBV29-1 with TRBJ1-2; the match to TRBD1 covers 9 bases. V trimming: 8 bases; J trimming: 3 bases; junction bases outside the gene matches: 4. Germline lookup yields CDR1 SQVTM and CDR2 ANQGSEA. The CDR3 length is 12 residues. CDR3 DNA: TGCAGCACGCGACAGGGGGACTATGGCTACACCTTC. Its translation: CSTRQGDYGYTF. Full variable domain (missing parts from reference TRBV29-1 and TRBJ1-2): SAVISQKPSRDICQRGTSLTIQCQVDSQVTMMFWYRQQPGQSLTLIATANQGSEATYESGFVIDKFPISRPNLTFSTLTVSNMSPEDSSIYLCSTRQGDYGYTFGSGTRLTVV.

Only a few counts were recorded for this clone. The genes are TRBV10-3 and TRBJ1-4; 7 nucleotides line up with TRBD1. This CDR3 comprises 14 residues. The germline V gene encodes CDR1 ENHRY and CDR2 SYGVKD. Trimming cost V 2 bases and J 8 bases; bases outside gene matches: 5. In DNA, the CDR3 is TGTGCCATCAGTGAGACAGGGGAACTAGAAAAACTGTTTTTT. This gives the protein CAISETGELEKLFF.

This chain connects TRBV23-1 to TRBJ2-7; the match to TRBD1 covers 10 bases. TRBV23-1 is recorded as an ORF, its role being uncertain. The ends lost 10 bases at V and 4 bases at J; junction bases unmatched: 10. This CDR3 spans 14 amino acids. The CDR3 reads CATPGDRGKYEQYV. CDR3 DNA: TGCGCCACCCCGGGGGACAGGGGAAAGTACGAGCAGTACGTC.

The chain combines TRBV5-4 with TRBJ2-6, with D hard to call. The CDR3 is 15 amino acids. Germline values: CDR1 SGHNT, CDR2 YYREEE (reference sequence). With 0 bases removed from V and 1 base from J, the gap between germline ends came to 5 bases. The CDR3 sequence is CASSLADSGANVLTF. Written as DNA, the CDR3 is TGTGCCAGCAGCTTGGCAGATTCTGGGGCCAACGTCCTGACTTTC.

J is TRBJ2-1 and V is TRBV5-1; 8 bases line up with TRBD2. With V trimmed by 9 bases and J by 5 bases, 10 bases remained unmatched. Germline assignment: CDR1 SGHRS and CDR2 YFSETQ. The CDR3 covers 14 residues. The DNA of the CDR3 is TGCGCCACCTCCCCCAGCGGGAGTAACAATGAGCAGTTCTTC. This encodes CATSPSGSNNEQFF.

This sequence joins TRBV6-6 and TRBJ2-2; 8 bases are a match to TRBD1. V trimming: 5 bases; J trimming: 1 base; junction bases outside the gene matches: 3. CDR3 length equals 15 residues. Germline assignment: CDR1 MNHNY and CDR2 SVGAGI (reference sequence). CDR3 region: CASSHGQGNTGELFF. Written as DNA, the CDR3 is TGTGCCAGCAGTCACGGACAGGGGAACACCGGGGAGCTGTTTTTT.

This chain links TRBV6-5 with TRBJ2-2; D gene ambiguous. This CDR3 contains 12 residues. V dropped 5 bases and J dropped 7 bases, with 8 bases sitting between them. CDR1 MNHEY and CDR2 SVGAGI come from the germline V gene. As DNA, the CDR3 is TGTGCCAGCAGTCTCCTCGGCGGGGAGCTGTTTTTT. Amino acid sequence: CASSLLGGELFF.